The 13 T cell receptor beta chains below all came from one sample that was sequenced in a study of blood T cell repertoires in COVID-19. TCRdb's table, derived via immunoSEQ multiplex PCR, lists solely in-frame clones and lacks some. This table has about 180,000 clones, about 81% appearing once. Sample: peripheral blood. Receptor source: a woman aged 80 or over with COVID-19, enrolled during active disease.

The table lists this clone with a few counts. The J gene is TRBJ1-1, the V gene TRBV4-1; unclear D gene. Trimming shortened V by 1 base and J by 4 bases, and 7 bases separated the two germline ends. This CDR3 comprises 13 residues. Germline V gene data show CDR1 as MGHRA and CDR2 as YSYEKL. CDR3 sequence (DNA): TGCGCCAGCAGCCAAGCGCCGGGCACTGAAGCTTTCTTT. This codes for CASSQAPGTEAFF.

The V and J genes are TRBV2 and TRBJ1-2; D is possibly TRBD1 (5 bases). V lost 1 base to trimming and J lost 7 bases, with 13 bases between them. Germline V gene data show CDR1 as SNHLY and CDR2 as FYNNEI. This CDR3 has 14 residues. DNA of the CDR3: TGTGCCAGCAGTGAAGAAGCGCAGGGTCCTGGCTACACCTTC. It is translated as CASSEEAQGPGYTF.

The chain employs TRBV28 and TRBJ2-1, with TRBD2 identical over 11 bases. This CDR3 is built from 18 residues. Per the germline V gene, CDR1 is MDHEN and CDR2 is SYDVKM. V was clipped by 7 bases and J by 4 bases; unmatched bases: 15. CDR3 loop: CASTLTAVTSGVYNEQFF. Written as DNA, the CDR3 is TGTGCCAGCACCTTGACAGCTGTGACTAGCGGGGTATACAATGAGCAGTTCTTC.

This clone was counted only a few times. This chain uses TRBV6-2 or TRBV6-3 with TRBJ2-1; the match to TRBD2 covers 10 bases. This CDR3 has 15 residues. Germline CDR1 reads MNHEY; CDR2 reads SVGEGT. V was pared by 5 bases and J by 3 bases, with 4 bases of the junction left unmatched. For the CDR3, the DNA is TGTGCCAGCAGTCGGACTAGCGGAAACTACAATGAGCAGTTCTTC. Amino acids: CASSRTSGNYNEQFF.

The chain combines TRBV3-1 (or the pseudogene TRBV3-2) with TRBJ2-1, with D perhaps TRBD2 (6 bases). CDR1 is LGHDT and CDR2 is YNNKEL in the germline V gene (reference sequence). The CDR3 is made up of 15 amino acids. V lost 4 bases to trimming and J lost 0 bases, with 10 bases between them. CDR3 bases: TGTGCCAGCAGCCGTCCCGGGGGCTCCTACAATGAGCAGTTCTTC. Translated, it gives CASSRPGGSYNEQFF.

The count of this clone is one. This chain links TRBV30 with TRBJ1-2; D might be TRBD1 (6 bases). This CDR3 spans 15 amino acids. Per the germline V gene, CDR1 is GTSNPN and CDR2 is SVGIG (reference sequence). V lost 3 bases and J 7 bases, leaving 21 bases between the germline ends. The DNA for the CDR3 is TGTGCCTGGAGCCTTACGGGGGGCGCACGGCCTGGCTACACCTTC. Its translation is CAWSLTGGARPGYTF.

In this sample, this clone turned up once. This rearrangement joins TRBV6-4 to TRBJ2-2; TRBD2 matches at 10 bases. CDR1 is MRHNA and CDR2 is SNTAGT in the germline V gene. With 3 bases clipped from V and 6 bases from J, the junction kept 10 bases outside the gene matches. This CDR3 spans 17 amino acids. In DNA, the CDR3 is TGTGCCAGCAGTGAAAGGAAGGGACTAGCGTCACCCGGGGAGCTGTTTTTT. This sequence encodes CASSERKGLASPGELFF.

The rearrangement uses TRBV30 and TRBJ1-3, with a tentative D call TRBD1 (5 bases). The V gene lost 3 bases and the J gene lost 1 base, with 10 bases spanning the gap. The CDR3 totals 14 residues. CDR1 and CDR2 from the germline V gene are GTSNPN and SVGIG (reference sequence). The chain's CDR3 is CAWSPWTSGNTIYF. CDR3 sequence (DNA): TGTGCCTGGAGCCCGTGGACATCTGGAAACACCATATATTTT.

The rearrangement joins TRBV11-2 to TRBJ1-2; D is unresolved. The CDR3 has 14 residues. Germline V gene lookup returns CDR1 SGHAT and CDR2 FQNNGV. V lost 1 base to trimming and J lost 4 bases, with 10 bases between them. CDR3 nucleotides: TGTGCCAGCAGCTTAGTGGGCGCAGCCTATGGCTACACCTTC. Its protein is CASSLVGAAYGYTF.

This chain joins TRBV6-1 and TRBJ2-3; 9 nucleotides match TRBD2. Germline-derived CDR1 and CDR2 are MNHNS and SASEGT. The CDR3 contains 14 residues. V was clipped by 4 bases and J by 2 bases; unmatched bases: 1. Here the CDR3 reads CASSVAGATDTQYF. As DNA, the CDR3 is TGTGCCAGCAGTGTAGCGGGGGCCACAGATACGCAGTATTTT.

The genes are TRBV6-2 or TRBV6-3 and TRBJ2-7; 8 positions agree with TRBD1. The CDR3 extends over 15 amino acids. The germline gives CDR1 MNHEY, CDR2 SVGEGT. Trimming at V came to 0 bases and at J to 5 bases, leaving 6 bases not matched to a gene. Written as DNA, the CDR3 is TGTGCCAGCAGTTACTCGGGACAGGTGAAGAACGAGCAGTACTTC. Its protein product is CASSYSGQVKNEQYF.

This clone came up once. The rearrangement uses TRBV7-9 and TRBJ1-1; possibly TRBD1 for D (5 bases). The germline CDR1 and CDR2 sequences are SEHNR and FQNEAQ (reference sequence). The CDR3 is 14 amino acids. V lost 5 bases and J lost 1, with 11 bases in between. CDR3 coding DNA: TGTGCCAGCAGCCGAGACAGAAAGAACACTGAAGCTTTCTTT. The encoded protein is CASSRDRKNTEAFF.

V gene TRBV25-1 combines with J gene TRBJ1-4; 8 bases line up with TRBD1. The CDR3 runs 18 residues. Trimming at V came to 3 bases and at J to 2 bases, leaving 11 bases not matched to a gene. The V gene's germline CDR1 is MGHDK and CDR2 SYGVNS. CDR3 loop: CASSDPSSRGRTNEKLFF. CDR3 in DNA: TGTGCCAGCAGTGACCCCTCCTCCAGGGGGCGCACTAATGAAAAACTGTTTTTT.